This T cell receptor beta chain was sequenced during a study of shared clonotypes between healthy human individuals (dated by TCRdb to the early 2020s). Describing the broader study: The cohort comprised two women and a few men aged 18 to 49 years. Between about 0.85 and 9.5 billion PBMCs per donor were obtained by leukapheresis. Different laboratories and diverse techniques were used to prepare libraries and sequence TCR repertoires, to increase sequencing depth and limit assay-specific biases. The study deeply sequenced blood TCR repertoires of 5 or 6 healthy adults to estimate repertoire size and the extent of clonotype sharing between individuals. For each donor, CD4 naive and CD4 memory were each run on three plates, CD8 naive on two plates, and CD8 memory on one plate.

Comments on this clone: This receptor's antigen is unknown. Per-base quality was not reported, and no clone a single base away is much larger than it.

The CDR3 numbers 17 residues from cysteine through phenylalanine. Only the CDR3 portion is preserved as DNA: 51 bases, with reading frame beginning at the first base. Via the germline V gene, CDR1 is SGDLS and CDR2 YYNGEE. After removal of 0 bases from V and 3 bases from J, the junction retains 12 bases not matched to a gene. Broad study findings and their caveats: Larger estimated clonotype richness was generally found for naive subsets than for memory subsets. Sampling was restricted to blood, and TCR repertoires in tissues likely differ from the TCR repertoires found in blood. Compared with non-shared clonotypes, clonotypes shared by all four sorted-subset donors had higher generation probabilities. Sharing across several donors was observed for approximately 5% of naive CD4, under 4% of naive CD8, roughly 2.3% of memory CD4, and over 0.3% of memory CD8 clonotypes. Based on pairwise subsampling, the degree of clonotype sharing among donors was expected to be affected by sequencing depth. Because the study included a small number of donors, the genetic and exposure-history diversity represented was limited. Even with the large sequencing depth, rarefaction of the sorted-subset datasets indicated that sequencing was incomplete.

Healthy HIV-negative adults with no recently reported acute infections or vaccinations were included as donors. All donors were Caucasian adults living in Nashville, Tennessee, USA. Magnetic negative selection was used to enrich CD4+ T cells, after which naive cells were positively selected on CD45RA and the negative fraction became the memory subset. Blood was collected by leukapheresis, and PBMCs were isolated by Ficoll-Histopaque density gradient centrifugation and then cryopreserved in liquid nitrogen vapor phase. Analytical flow cytometry was used to check the purity and quantity of each magnetically sorted T cell population. Genomic DNA was isolated from every sorted fraction and measured by UV absorbance on a Nanodrop 2000c. Using the deep immunoSEQ assay, multiplex PCR amplified TCR CDR3 regions from genomic DNA. Genomic DNA extracted from each cell subset was distributed evenly over all wells of several immunoSEQ 96-well plates, and each plate served as one replicate. For sorted subsets, each replicate PCR was loaded with roughly 190 ng genomic DNA, equivalent to 30,000 or so T cell genomes. Purified libraries were quantified with a Qubit 3.0 fluorometer, sized on a Bioanalyzer 2100, and re-quantified with the KAPA Library Quantification kit. Every immunoSEQ 96-well plate was sequenced on a separate single-read 150-cycle Illumina NextSeq 550 flow cell. In the paper's pipeline: Because the immunoSEQ output held only junctional sequences and lacked quality scores, the filtering could not match the filtering applied to full-length reads. To assign V/J genes and CDR3, sequences were annotated against IMGT germline references using PyIR, a Python wrapper for IgBLAST v1.9. Reads with weak V/J assignments (E-value above 1e-6), missing CDR3, stop codons, out-of-frame junctions, or ambiguous translated residues were removed. V3J clonotypes were defined as sequences sharing the same inferred V gene, J gene, and CDR3 amino acid sequence. Percentage overlap between repertoires was computed as shared unique clonotypes divided by the size of the smaller repertoire. Repertoire richness was assessed with RTK rarefaction, the Chao1 estimator, and Recon v2.1 estimates of unobserved clonotypes. Generation probabilities were computed with OLGA for all TCRbeta clonotypes obtained by the gDNA method from four donors. This immuneACCESS table, as held by TCRdb, lists in-frame sequences with V and J called but not all clones. Of the missing ones, under half trace to an unresolved V gene in checked studies; the others have no known cause. For V, J and clone size, that table is used; D and trimming come from the DNA. The sample table contains roughly 330,000 clones; only one count was recorded for roughly 70% of them. The ten most abundant clones make up about a tenth of the sample.

The chain was built from TRBV9 and TRBJ2-7; 7 of the junction bases match TRBD1. The sample taken for sequencing was memory CD4+ T cells sorted from blood. Read against the paper, the sample's cell subset or site label means: CD45RA-negative fraction. This clonotype was obtained from a man aged 25-45 years in good health. At the DNA level, the sequence is TGTGCCAGCAGCGTAGCTGCTTCGTGGGACAGTTTCTACGAGCAGTACTTC. It specifies CASSVAASWDSFYEQYF.